This T cell receptor beta chain was sequenced during a study of identical twins. The CDR3 loop spans 14 amino acids. The germline V gene has CDR1 DFQATT and CDR2 SNEGSKA (reference sequence). Trimming removed 5 bases from V and 3 bases from J, with 14 bases in between. Overall study results and limits: Recombination models fit unrelated individuals' TCR alpha sharing but underestimated twins'. Those out-of-frame alpha sequences shared by twins showed an excess of low generation probability. Cross-sectional statistical analysis was relied on for the conclusions, without the same donors being followed.

Notes on this clonotype: Its antigen remains unknown.

A universal primer site arose from template switching, and cDNA bore unique molecular identifiers. A single record per CDR3 protein comes from TCRdb applying MiXCR to the 5' RACE reads. The data show roughly 1,500,000 distinct CDR3 sequences, around 33% seen once. What was sequenced was cord blood. This TCR derives from a newborn girl in good health. The chain employs TRBV20-1 and TRBJ1-5; D is unclear. The CDR3 reads CSAGPPANNQPQHF. The CDR3 DNA follows: TGCAGTGCTGGACCGCCAGCCAACAATCAGCCCCAGCATTTT.